Following are 8 T cell receptor beta chains from one sample sequenced in a study of monozygotic twins with cystic fibrosis. Method: immunoSEQ multiplex PCR; TCRdb's copy keeps in-frame clones and lacks some. The sample carries 32,000 or so clones, under 95% recorded once. Sequenced: blood. These receptors all stem from a girl aged 2 to 9 with cystic fibrosis.

This chain's CDR3 is CASSEGLATYEQYF. CDR3 nucleotide sequence: TGCGCCAGCAGCGAGGGGCTAGCCACCTACGAGCAGTACTTC. V is TRBV5-1 and J is TRBJ2-7; D may correspond to TRBD1 or TRBD2 (5 bases each). Germline V gives CDR1 SGHRS, CDR2 YFSETQ. CDR3 length: 14 residues. V was shortened by 4 bases and J by 2 bases, with 13 bases between the two germline ends. Full variable domain (remainder filled in from reference TRBV5-1 and TRBJ2-7): KAGVTQTPRYLIKTRGQQVTLSCSPISGHRSVSWYQQTPGQGLQFLFEYFSETQRNKGNFPGRFSGRQFSNSRSEMNVSTLELGDSALYLCASSEGLATYEQYFGPGTRLTVT.

This clone appeared a few times. This CDR3 reads CASSQSTGEAFF. CDR3 in DNA: TGTGCCAGCAGCCAATCGACAGGGGAGGCTTTCTTT. The rearrangement links TRBV7-9 to TRBJ1-1, with TRBD1 matching 8 bases. Losses at the gene ends were 5 bases for V and 11 bases for J; bases not matched to a gene: 7. There are 12 residues in the CDR3. Germline-derived CDR1 and CDR2 are SEHNR and FQNEAQ (reference sequence).

The J gene is TRBJ1-1, the V gene TRBV25-1; D not resolved. Germline-derived CDR1 and CDR2 are MGHDK and SYGVNS. Trimming shortened V by 3 bases and J by 6 bases, and 11 bases separated the two germline ends. The CDR3 length is 13 residues. The CDR3 coding sequence is TGTGCCAGCAGTGACTTGGAGGGCGCTGAAGCTTTCTTT. It specifies CASSDLEGAEAFF.

This clone was counted a few times. This chain joins TRBV6-1 and TRBJ1-2; D gene uncertain. The V end lost 7 bases, the J end lost 7 bases, and 10 bases lay between the germline ends. This CDR3 spans 11 amino acids. CDR1 is MNHNS and CDR2 is SASEGT in the germline V gene. The CDR3 protein is CASTRTGGYTF. CDR3 nucleotide sequence: TGTGCCAGCACGAGGACGGGTGGCTACACCTTC.

The CDR3 nucleotides read TGTGCCAGCAGCGAACTTGGTACCGGGACAAGATATCCTGAAGCTTTCTTT. Translated: CASSELGTGTRYPEAFF. J is TRBJ1-1 and V is TRBV6-1, with D maybe TRBD1 (6 bases). The germline V gene has CDR1 MNHNS and CDR2 SASEGT. Trimming took off 6 bases at V and 6 bases at J, with 26 bases between the two ends. There are 17 residues in the CDR3.

This chain uses TRBV6-5 with TRBJ1-3; D is uncertain. Germline values: CDR1 MNHEY, CDR2 SVGAGI. This CDR3 region has 14 residues. Deletions cut 8 bases from V and 0 bases from J, with 11 bases between. The CDR3 sequence is CASRRASSGNTIYF. CDR3 nucleotides: TGTGCCAGCCGCCGAGCGAGCTCTGGAAACACCATATATTTT.

The chain uses TRBV18 and TRBJ1-1, with D maybe TRBD1 (5 bases). Germline V gene data show CDR1 as KGHSH and CDR2 as LQKENI. V was shortened by 4 bases and J by 4 bases, with 25 bases between the two germline ends. The CDR3 spans 18 residues. The CDR3 sequence is CASSRSLGPAGIGTEAFF. The CDR3 nucleotides are TGTGCCAGCTCACGCAGTTTGGGGCCGGCAGGGATTGGCACTGAAGCTTTCTTT. Looking up the rest from reference TRBV18 and TRBJ1-1 gives the full variable domain: NAGVMQNPRHLVRRRGQEARLRCSPMKGHSHVYWYRQLPEEGLKFMVYLQKENIIDESGMPKERFSAEFPKEGPSILRIQQVVRGDSAAYFCASSRSLGPAGIGTEAFFGQGTRLTVV.

V and J are TRBV4-2 and TRBJ1-1, with D perhaps TRBD1 (6 bases). The CDR3 has 16 residues. Germline V gene lookup returns CDR1 LGHNA and CDR2 YNFKEQ. Trimming shortened V by 3 bases and J by 10 bases, and 24 bases separated the two germline ends. CDR3 in amino acids: CASSHILQGEQGGAFF. The CDR3 DNA reads as TGTGCCAGCAGCCACATCCTACAGGGAGAGCAAGGTGGAGCTTTCTTT.